This TCR beta chain was sequenced for a study of CD8 T cells in ankylosing spondylitis (dated by TCRdb to about 2017). General notes on the study: To find TCR variants linked to disease, the study profiled T cell receptor beta repertoires in ankylosing spondylitis patients and healthy donors. Peripheral blood samples were taken, and synovial fluid was additionally collected from ankylosing spondylitis patients. The full study cohort comprised around 23 ankylosing spondylitis patients and 110 or so healthy donors.

On this clonotype: The antigen this receptor binds is unknown. No qualities accompany the bases; no much larger clone lies one base away.

The paper as a whole reports these results and caveats: A CD8+ phenotype was shown by the disease-linked clones, which were found at relatively low frequencies in peripheral blood. The disease-linked clones were reported as significantly enriched in matched synovial fluid samples from ankylosing spondylitis patients. A TCR beta motif of several highly homologous amino acid variants appeared characteristic of blood from ankylosing spondylitis patients. Some motif variants were previously reported in synovial fluid and blood of reactive arthritis patients, suggesting common disease-initiation mechanisms.

Taken from the germline V gene (reference sequence), the CDR1 and CDR2 loops are MNHEY and SMNVEV. The CDR3 covers 13 residues, taking in both the cysteine and the phenylalanine. This entry keeps only the CDR3 DNA: 39 bases, framed from base 1. V is trimmed back by 4 bases and J by 8 bases, and the junction contains 4 bases that no gene match accounts for. Instrument used: Illumina HiSeq 2500. Quantitative 5'-RACE with molecular barcodes was used to prepare TCR beta libraries. The authors' pipeline ran thus. Disease-linked TCR variants were identified with a new computational method built on a probabilistic model of VDJ rearrangement. TCRdb took the public reads, trimmed them with fastp at Q25, ran MiXCR for clone calling and kept in-frame beta chains. Rows matching on CDR3 protein sequence are summarized as one entry with the most common DNA and genes. These V and J calls originate from TCRdb's pipeline instead of the authors' own analysis. The sample table lists hundreds of thousands of distinct CDR3 sequences, less than 25% of them with a count of one. The ten largest clones add up to about 3.7% of the sample.

This chain joins TRBV27 to TRBJ1-4; 7 nucleotides in the junction match TRBD1. The sample was blood, either unsorted or a sorted T cell fraction (not recorded which). The receptor was derived from a female donor with ankylosing spondylitis or in good health (not recorded which). The CDR3 is CASSWAGGEKLFF. The DNA is as follows: TGTGCCAGCAGTTGGGCAGGGGGGGAAAAACTGTTTTTT.